These 14 T cell receptor beta chains came from one sample sequenced in a study of CD4+ T cells in melanoma. Using immunoSEQ multiplex PCR, the repertoire was profiled, and TCRdb retains in-frame clones only, with some absent. The table includes some 13,000 clones, less than 85% detected once. The sample taken for sequencing was cells from a culture (not recorded whether cultured in vitro). Receptors originate from a human donor with melanoma.

This clone came up once. This chain connects TRBV7-2 to TRBJ2-3; D possibly corresponds to TRBD1 (5 bases). V shed 1 base and J shed 2 bases, with 19 bases lying between them. From germline, CDR1 is SGHTA and CDR2 FQGNSA. CDR3 length: 18 residues. The CDR3 region is CASSLVWGLSQDTDTQYF. In DNA, the CDR3 is TGTGCCAGCAGCTTAGTTTGGGGCTTGTCGCAAGACACAGATACGCAGTATTTT.

The rearrangement joins TRBV4-1 to TRBJ2-7; D remains unclear. Germline V gene lookup returns CDR1 MGHRA and CDR2 YSYEKL. CDR3 length: 15 amino acids. Between the trimmed V and J ends, which lost 3 bases and 3 bases, there was a span of 15 bases. The CDR3 loop is CASSQHAQMSYEQYF. For the CDR3, the DNA is TGCGCCAGCAGCCAGCATGCGCAGATGAGCTACGAGCAGTACTTC.

The chain links TRBV30 to TRBJ2-1, with a tentative D call TRBD2 (5 bases). CDR1 and CDR2 (germline): GTSNPN, SVGIG (reference sequence). The length of the CDR3 is 15 residues. V was shortened by 0 bases and J by 4 bases, with 13 bases between the two germline ends. CDR3: CAWSVKAVDYNEQFF. In DNA, the CDR3 is TGTGCCTGGAGTGTCAAAGCGGTGGATTACAATGAGCAGTTCTTC.

This sequence joins TRBV5-4 and TRBJ2-3; 7 nucleotides match TRBD2. Germline V gives CDR1 SGHNT, CDR2 YYREEE (reference sequence). V lost 2 bases, J lost 3 bases, and 9 bases stayed unmatched. The CDR3 loop spans 16 amino acids. The CDR3 nucleotides are TGTGCCAGCAGCTTCGGGCTAGCGGCAGGAACAGATACGCAGTATTTT. As protein: CASSFGLAAGTDTQYF.

V gene TRBV4-2 combines with J gene TRBJ2-2; the match to TRBD2 covers 8 bases. Germline trimming cut 5 bases from V and 1 base from J; bases unmatched to any gene: 6. This CDR3 region has 16 residues. Germline lookup yields CDR1 LGHNA and CDR2 YNFKEQ. Here the CDR3 DNA reads TGTGCCAGCAGCTATGACGGGGGGGGGAACACCGGGGAGCTGTTTTTT. As protein: CASSYDGGGNTGELFF.

V is TRBV4-2 and J is TRBJ2-3, with D maybe TRBD2 (6 bases). The CDR3 is 17 amino acids. The germline V and J ends were trimmed by 5 bases and 0 bases, with 18 bases remaining between them. Germline V gene data show CDR1 as LGHNA and CDR2 as YNFKEQ. The DNA of the CDR3 is TGTGCCAGCAGCTCGGGTGGGCGGGGCCTAAGCACAGATACGCAGTATTTT. Translation gives CASSSGGRGLSTDTQYF.

This chain connects TRBV18 to TRBJ2-4, with TRBD1 as a possible D gene (6 bases). V was shortened by 2 bases and J by 5 bases, with 19 bases between the two germline ends. The length of the CDR3 is 17 residues. CDR1 is KGHSH, CDR2 LQKENI, per germline. This CDR3 reads CASSPGGLGALENIQYF. CDR3 sequence (DNA): TGTGCCAGCTCACCAGGCGGTCTGGGGGCGCTTGAAAACATTCAGTACTTC.

The V and J genes are TRBV4-1 and TRBJ2-7; 7 bases map to TRBD2. The CDR3 spans 17 residues. Germline lookup yields CDR1 MGHRA and CDR2 YSYEKL. V lost 4 bases to trimming and J lost 2 bases; unmatched junction nucleotides: 14. DNA of the CDR3: TGCGCCAGCAGCCGCGAGATGGGTGGGGGGGTTACCTACGAGCAGTACTTC. Translated, it gives CASSREMGGGVTYEQYF.

This clone appeared a few times. The V gene is TRBV5-5, the J gene TRBJ1-6; D is uncertain. Trimming removed 1 base from V and 7 bases from J, with 18 bases in between. CDR3 size: 17 residues. Germline CDR1 reads SGHKS; CDR2 reads YYEKEE (reference sequence). The CDR3 region is CASSLSFGDALNSPLHF. CDR3 coding DNA: TGTGCCAGCAGCTTGTCATTCGGGGATGCGCTAAATTCACCCCTCCACTTT. Full variable domain (missing parts from reference TRBV5-5 and TRBJ1-6): DAGVTQSPTHLIKTRGQQVTLRCSPISGHKSVSWYQQVLGQGPQFIFQYYEKEERGRGNFPDRFSARQFPNYSSELNVNALLLGDSALYLCASSLSFGDALNSPLHFGNGTRLTVT.

The chain uses TRBV9 and TRBJ1-4; no clear D gene. V lost 4 bases and J lost 0, with 4 bases in between. Germline values: CDR1 SGDLS, CDR2 YYNGEE. The CDR3 runs 13 residues. CDR3 residues: CASSRSTNEKLFF. The CDR3 DNA is TGTGCCAGCAGCCGGTCAACTAATGAAAAACTGTTTTTT.

The V and J genes are TRBV7-2 and TRBJ2-1, with 11 positions matching TRBD1. The CDR3 runs 15 residues. Losses at the gene ends were 6 bases for V and 4 bases for J; bases not matched to a gene: 5. In germline, CDR1 is SGHTA, CDR2 FQGNSA. The CDR3 region is CASRLGQGGYNEQFF. DNA of the CDR3: TGTGCCAGCAGATTGGGACAGGGGGGGTACAATGAGCAGTTCTTC.

The rearrangement joins TRBV7-3 to TRBJ2-1; 10 nucleotides match TRBD2. The V segment lost 2 bases and the J segment 9 bases; nucleotides outside the gene matches: 10. CDR3 length: 16 residues. Germline V gene lookup returns CDR1 SGHTA and CDR2 FQGTGA. CDR3 bases: TGTGCCAGCAGCTTAGCCTCTAGCGGGGGAATAGGTGAGCAGTTCTTC. Protein: CASSLASSGGIGEQFF. The full variable domain, in which reference TRBV7-3 and TRBJ2-1 provide the parts outside the CDR3, is GAGVSQTPSNKVTEKGKYVELRCDPISGHTALYWYRQSLGQGPEFLIYFQGTGAADDSGLPNDRFFAVRPEGSVSTLKIQRTERGDSAVYLCASSLASSGGIGEQFFGPGTRLTVL.

CDR3 sequence: CASGEQDRVRNEQFF. CDR3 DNA: TGTGCCAGCGGGGAACAGGACAGGGTTCGCAATGAGCAGTTCTTC. The chain employs TRBV7-8 and TRBJ2-1; 8 bases map to TRBD1. Germline assignment: CDR1 SGHVS and CDR2 FQNEAQ. The CDR3 extends over 15 amino acids. V trimming: 8 bases; J trimming: 6 bases; junction bases outside the gene matches: 12.

J is TRBJ1-1 and V is TRBV6-5; the D is unclear. Germline-derived CDR1 and CDR2 are MNHEY and SVGAGI. This CDR3 is 13 amino acids long. Between the trimmed V and J ends, which lost 2 bases and 3 bases, there was a span of 7 bases. CDR3 sequence: CASSYAFDTEAFF. In nucleotides, the CDR3 is TGTGCCAGCAGTTACGCCTTCGACACTGAAGCTTTCTTT.